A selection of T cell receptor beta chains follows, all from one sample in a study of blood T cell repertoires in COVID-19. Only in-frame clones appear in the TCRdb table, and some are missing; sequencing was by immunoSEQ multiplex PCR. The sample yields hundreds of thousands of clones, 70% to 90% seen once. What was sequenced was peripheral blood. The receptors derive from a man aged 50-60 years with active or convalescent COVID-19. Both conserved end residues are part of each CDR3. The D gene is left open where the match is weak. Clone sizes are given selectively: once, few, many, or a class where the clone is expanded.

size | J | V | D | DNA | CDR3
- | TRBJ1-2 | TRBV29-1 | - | TGCAGCACCACAGGACAGTGGAACTATGGCTACACCTTC | CSTTGQWNYGYTF
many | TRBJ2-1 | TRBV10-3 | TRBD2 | TGTGCCATCAGTGATGACCCGGGACTAGCGAAGTACGCCCTCAGCTCCTACAATGAGCAGTTCTTC | CAISDDPGLAKYALSSYNEQFF
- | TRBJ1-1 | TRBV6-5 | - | TGTGCCAGCAGTTACACGTCGCGGGGGGCTTGGGCTTTCTTT | CASSYTSRGAWAFF
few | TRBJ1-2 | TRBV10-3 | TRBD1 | TGTGCCATCACGGCGAGACAGGGGGACGGGAAGAATGGCTACACCTTC | CAITARQGDGKNGYTF
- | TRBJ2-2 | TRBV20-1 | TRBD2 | TGCAGTGCTAGTATGGGGGGGACCGGGGAGCTGTTTTTT | CSASMGGTGELFF
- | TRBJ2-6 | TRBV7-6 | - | TGTGCCAGCAGCTTGGACATTAGTTACTCTGGGGCCAACGTCCTGACTTTC | CASSLDISYSGANVLTF
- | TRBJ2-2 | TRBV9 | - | TGTGCCAGCAGCGTAGTACGGGGGAGGAACACCGGGGAGCTGTTTTTT | CASSVVRGRNTGELFF
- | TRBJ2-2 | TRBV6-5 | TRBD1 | TGTGCCGTCGACAGGGGGCACACCGGGGAGCTGTTTTTT | CAVDRGHTGELFF
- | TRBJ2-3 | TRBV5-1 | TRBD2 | TGCGCCAGCAGCTTGGAACCCGGGACTAGCAGCACAGATACGCAGTATTTT | CASSLEPGTSSTDTQYF
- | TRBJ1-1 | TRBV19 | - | TGTGCCAGTAGACTCGGGATGAACACTGAAGCTTTCTTT | CASRLGMNTEAFF
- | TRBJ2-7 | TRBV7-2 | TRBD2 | TGTGCCAGCAGCGATCCCGGGACTAGCTACGAGCAGTACTTC | CASSDPGTSYEQYF
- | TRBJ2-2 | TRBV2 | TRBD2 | TGTGCCAGCGCTCGACTAGCGGGAGGCACCGGGGAGCTGTTTTTT | CASARLAGGTGELFF
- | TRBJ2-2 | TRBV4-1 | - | TGCGCCAGCAGCCAATCCCGAGGGTTTAACGGGGAGCTGTTTTTT | CASSQSRGFNGELFF
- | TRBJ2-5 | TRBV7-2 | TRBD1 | TGTGCCAGCAGCTCCCCACGGGGACAGATCAGAGAGACCCAGTACTTC | CASSSPRGQIRETQYF
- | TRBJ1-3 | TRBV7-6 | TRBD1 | TGTGCCACCGGACAGGGGTCTAGCTCTGGAAACACCATATATTTT | CATGQGSSSGNTIYF
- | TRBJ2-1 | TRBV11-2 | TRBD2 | TGTGCCAGCAGCTTAGTGCCCCCGGGGCTAGCGGTGAACTACAATGAGCAGTTCTTC | CASSLVPPGLAVNYNEQFF
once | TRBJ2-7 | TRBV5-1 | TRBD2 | TGCGCCAGCAGCTCCGCCGGACTAGCGGGGTACGAGCAGTACTTC | CASSSAGLAGYEQYF
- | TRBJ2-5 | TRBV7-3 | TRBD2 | TGTGCCAGCAGCTTAGGGAGCGGGAGGGCCGGGGAGACCCAGTACTTC | CASSLGSGRAGETQYF
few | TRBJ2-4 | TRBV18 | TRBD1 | TGTGCCAGCTCTCTACAGGGGACGGGTGACATTCAGTACTTC | CASSLQGTGDIQYF
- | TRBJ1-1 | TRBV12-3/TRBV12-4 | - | TGTGCCAGCAGTCCGGCGGGTAACACTGAAGCTTTCTTT | CASSPAGNTEAFF
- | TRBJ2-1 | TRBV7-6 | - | TGTGCCAGCAGCTTAGCAGGACTAAGGGACAATGAGCAGTTCTTC | CASSLAGLRDNEQFF
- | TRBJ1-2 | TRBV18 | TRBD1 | TGTGCCAGCTCACCAGTCGCTGACAGGGCCTATGGCTACACCTTC | CASSPVADRAYGYTF
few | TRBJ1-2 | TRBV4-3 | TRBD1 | TGCGCCAGCAGCCAAGTCCGTCCAGGGGGCATCTATGGCTACACCTTC | CASSQVRPGGIYGYTF
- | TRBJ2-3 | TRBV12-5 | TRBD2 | TGTGCTAGTGGAAAGGGACTAGCGGGAGTAGGAACAGATACGCAGTATTTT | CASGKGLAGVGTDTQYF
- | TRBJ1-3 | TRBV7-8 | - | TGTGCCAGCAGCTTATCGGGGACACCGGGAAACACCATATATTTT | CASSLSGTPGNTIYF
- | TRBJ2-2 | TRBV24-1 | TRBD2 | TGTGCCACCAGTGATAGTCTAGCGGGACCGGGAGGGGAGCTGTTTTTT | CATSDSLAGPGGELFF
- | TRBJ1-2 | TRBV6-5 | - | TGTGCCAGCAGATCTACAGGGAACTATGGCTACACCTTC | CASRSTGNYGYTF
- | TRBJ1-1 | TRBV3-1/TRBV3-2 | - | TGTGCCAGCAGCCCTCTGTCGGGTAACACTGAAGCTTTCTTT | CASSPLSGNTEAFF
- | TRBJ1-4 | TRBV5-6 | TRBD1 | TGTGCCAGCAGCTTATTCGGACAGGGAGGACTGTTTTTT | CASSLFGQGGLFF
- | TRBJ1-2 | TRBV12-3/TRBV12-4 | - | TGTGCCAGCAGTTTAGGCGATCCTGGCTACACCTTC | CASSLGDPGYTF
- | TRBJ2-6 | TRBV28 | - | TGTGCCAGCAGCACGGGGGGGGCCAACGTCCTGACTTTC | CASSTGGANVLTF
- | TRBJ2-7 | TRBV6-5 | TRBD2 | TGTGCCAGCAGTTACTTCCGACTAGCGCTCGAGCAGTACTTC | CASSYFRLALEQYF
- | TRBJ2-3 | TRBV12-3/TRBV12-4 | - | TGTGCCAGCAGCCGAGGACAGCATAATACGCAGTATTTT | CASSRGQHNTQYF
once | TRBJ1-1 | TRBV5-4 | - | TGTGCCAGCAGCCCGCGCGGGGGATCTATAAGGGAGACTGAAGCTTTCTTT | CASSPRGGSIRETEAFF
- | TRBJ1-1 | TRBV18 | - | TGTGCCAGCTCACCACGACAGTCCCTGGGCACTGAAGCTTTCTTT | CASSPRQSLGTEAFF
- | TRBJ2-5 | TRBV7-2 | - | TGTGCCAGCAGCTTTAATGAGGGTTTCGGGGAGACCCAGTACTTC | CASSFNEGFGETQYF
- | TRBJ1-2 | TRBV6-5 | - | TGTGCCAGCAGCCTCGGGATCACGGTGGACTATGGCTACACCTTC | CASSLGITVDYGYTF
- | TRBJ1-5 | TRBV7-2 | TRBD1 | TGTGCCAGCAGCTTAGACAGGGGTATTCAGCCCCAGCATTTT | CASSLDRGIQPQHF
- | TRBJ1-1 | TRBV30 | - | TGTGCCTGGAGTGTTGGGGCACGCACTGAAGCTTTCTTT | CAWSVGARTEAFF